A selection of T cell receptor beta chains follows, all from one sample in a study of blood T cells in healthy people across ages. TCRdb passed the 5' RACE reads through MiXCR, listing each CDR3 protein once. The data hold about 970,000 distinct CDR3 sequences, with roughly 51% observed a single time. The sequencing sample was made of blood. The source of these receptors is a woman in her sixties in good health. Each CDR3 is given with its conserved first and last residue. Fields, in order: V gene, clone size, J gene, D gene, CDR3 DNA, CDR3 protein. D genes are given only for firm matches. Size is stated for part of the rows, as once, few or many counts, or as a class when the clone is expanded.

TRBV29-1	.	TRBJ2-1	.	TGCAGCGTGACAGGTTCCAGTGAGCAGTTCTTC	CSVTGSSEQFF
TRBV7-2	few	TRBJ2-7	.	TGTGCCAGCAGCTTAAGTTACGGGAGTTTCTCCTACGAGCAGTACTTC	CASSLSYGSFSYEQYF
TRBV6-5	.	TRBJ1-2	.	TGTGCCAGCAGTTACTCGGCAGGGGCTGGCTACACCTTC	CASSYSAGAGYTF
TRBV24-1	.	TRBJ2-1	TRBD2	TGTGCCACCAGTGGAACTAGCGGGAGGGAGTATGAGCAGTTCTTC	CATSGTSGREYEQFF
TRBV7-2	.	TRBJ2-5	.	TGTGCCAGCAGCTGGGGGGCGGTGGGAGAGACCCAGTACTTC	CASSWGAVGETQYF
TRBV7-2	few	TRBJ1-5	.	TGTGCCAGCAGCTTCATAGGGGGGGCCGATCAGCCCCAGCATTTT	CASSFIGGADQPQHF
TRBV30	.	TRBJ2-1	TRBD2	TGTGCCTGGAGCGCAGCGGGAGTGGATGAGCAGTTCTTC	CAWSAAGVDEQFF
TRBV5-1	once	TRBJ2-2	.	TGCGCCAGCAGCTTGGGTCCGGGTAACACCGGGGAGCTGTTTTTT	CASSLGPGNTGELFF
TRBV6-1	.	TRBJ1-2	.	TGTGCCAGCAGTGAAAGAGGTCAGACTTCAGGCTACACCTTC	CASSERGQTSGYTF
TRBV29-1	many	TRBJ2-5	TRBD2	TGCAGCGTCTTAGCGGGAGAGGTCGGAGAGACCCAGTACTTC	CSVLAGEVGETQYF
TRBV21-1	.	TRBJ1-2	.	TGTGCCAGCAGCAGCCTCAGGGAGGGTAACTATGGCTACACCTTC	CASSSLREGNYGYTF
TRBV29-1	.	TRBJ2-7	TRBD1	TGCAGCGTTGAAGAGGGTCATTTAACGGGACAGCTCTACGAGCAGTACTTC	CSVEEGHLTGQLYEQYF
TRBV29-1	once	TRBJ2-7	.	TGCAGCGTTGATTCGGTTTCAGGGGGACTCGAGCAGTACTTC	CSVDSVSGGLEQYF
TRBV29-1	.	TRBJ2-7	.	TGCAGCGCAACCAGGGACTCCAGGTACGAGCAGTACTTC	CSATRDSRYEQYF
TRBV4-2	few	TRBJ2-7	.	TGTGCCAGCAGCCAAGCGCCCGGGTTCGCCTACGAGCAGTACTTC	CASSQAPGFAYEQYF
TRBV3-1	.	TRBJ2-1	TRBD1	TGTGCCAGCAGCCAAGGCGACCGGGACAGGCTGTTCTTC	CASSQGDRDRLFF
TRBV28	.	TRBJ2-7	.	TGTGCCAGCAGAAACTCGAAGGACGGGAGATACGAGCAGTACTTC	CASRNSKDGRYEQYF
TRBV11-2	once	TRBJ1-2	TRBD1	TGTGCCAGCACCAGGGGGAACTATGGCTACACCTTC	CASTRGNYGYTF
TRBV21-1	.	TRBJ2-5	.	TGTGCCAGCAGCAGCTACTGTAGCGGGAGCTGCTACAATGAGCAGTACTTC	CASSSYCSGSCYNEQYF
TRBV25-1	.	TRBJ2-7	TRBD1	TGTGCCAGCACCACCCGCGGTCAGGGACAGGGGGTATACGAGCAGTACTTC	CASTTRGQGQGVYEQYF
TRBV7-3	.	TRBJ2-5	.	TGTGCCAGCAGCTCCAGGGGTGGCCAACAAGAGACCCAGTACTTC	CASSSRGGQQETQYF
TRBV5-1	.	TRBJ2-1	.	TGCGCCAGCAGCTTGCGTAGGGGCTCCTACAATGAGCAGTTCTTC	CASSLRRGSYNEQFF
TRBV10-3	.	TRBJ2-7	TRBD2	TGTGCCACCAGGACAACTAACCTAGCGGGAGGCTTCTTCTACGAGCAGTACTTC	CATRTTNLAGGFFYEQYF
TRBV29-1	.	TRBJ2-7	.	TGCAGCGTCCAAAGGGGCTCCTCCCCGAGCTCCTACGAGCAGTACTTC	CSVQRGSSPSSYEQYF
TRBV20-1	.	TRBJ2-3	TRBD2	TGCAGTGCGCCTCGCACTAGCGGGAGAGGAGATACGCAGTATTTT	CSAPRTSGRGDTQYF
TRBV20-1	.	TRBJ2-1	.	TGCAGTGCCTTAGAATACAATGAGCAGTTCTTC	CSALEYNEQFF
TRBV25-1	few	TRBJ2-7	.	TGTGCCAATAGTACGTACAGCCCCCGGGCCTACGAGCAGTACTTC	CANSTYSPRAYEQYF
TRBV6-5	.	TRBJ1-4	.	TGTGCCAGCCAAGGCAGGGTTAATGAAAAACTGTTTTTT	CASQGRVNEKLFF
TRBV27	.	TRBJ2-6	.	TGTGCCAGCAGTATGTTACCCACTGGGGCCAACGTCCTGACTTTC	CASSMLPTGANVLTF
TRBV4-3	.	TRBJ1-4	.	TGCGCCAGCAGCCTAGGGGACGGCGCAACTAATGAAAAACTGTTTTTT	CASSLGDGATNEKLFF
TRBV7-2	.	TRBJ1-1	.	TGTGCCATCCCGACAGAAGCTTTCTTT	CAIPTEAFF
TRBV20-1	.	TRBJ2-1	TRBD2	TGCAGTGCTAGCCCCCCACTAGCGGGAGGGCTGGGGTACAATGAGCAGTTCTTC	CSASPPLAGGLGYNEQFF
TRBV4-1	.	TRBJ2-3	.	TGCGCCAGCGCCCAAGGTCCAGATACGCAGTATTTT	CASAQGPDTQYF